The clone carrying this T cell receptor (beta chain) was seen a handful of times. Its antigen is as yet unknown. This specimen comes from a study of beta chain features in type 1 diabetes. Study-level background: The study examined around 100 million sorted cells across all samples.

Trimming shortened V by 4 bases and J by 0 bases, and 7 bases separated the two germline ends. The germline V gene encodes CDR1 MNHNY and CDR2 SVGAGI (reference sequence). This CDR3 region has 15 residues. As every portion of the isolated RNA was reverse transcribed, the sequencing read expressed TCRB transcripts. Produced via immunoSEQ multiplex PCR; TCRdb's table is partial and in-frame only. The sample includes 140,000 or so clones, about 13% of them seen just once. General study points: Moderate yet significant TCRB CDR3 shortening was seen in Type 1 diabetes patients in all four CD4+ subsets. The naive, central memory and Treg TCRB repertoires looked more alike in patients than they did in healthy donors.

Purity exceeding 95% was reached by all sorted populations. Sequenced: central memory CD4+ T cells from blood. V is TRBV6-6 and J is TRBJ2-6; unclear D gene. This receptor was taken from a man between 18 and 29 years old with type 1 diabetes. CDR3 protein: CASSSQSSGANVLTF. CDR3 bases: TGTGCCAGCAGTTCACAGAGCTCTGGGGCCAACGTCCTGACTTTC.